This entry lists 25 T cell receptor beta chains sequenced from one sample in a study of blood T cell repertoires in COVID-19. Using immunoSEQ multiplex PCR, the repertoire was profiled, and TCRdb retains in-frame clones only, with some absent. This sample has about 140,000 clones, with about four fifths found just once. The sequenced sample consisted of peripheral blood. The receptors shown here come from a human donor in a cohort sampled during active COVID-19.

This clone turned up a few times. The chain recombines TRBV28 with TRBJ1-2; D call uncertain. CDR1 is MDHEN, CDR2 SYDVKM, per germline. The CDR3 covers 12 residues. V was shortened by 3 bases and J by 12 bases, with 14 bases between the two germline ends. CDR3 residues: CASSFGSGHDTF. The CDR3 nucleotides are TGTGCCAGCAGTTTTGGTTCCGGTCACGACACCTTC.

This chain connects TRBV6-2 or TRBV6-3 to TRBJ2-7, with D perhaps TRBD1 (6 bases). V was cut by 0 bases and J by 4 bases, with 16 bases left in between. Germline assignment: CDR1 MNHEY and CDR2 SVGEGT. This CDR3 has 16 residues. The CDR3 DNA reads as TGTGCCAGCAGTTACTCGAAGACGGCAGGGGATTACGAGCAGTACTTC. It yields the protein CASSYSKTAGDYEQYF.

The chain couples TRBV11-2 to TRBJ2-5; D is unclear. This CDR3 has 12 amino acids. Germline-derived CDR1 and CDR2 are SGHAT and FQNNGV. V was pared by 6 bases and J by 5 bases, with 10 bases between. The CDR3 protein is CASRENSETQYF. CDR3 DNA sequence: TGTGCCAGCAGGGAGAATTCTGAGACCCAGTACTTC.

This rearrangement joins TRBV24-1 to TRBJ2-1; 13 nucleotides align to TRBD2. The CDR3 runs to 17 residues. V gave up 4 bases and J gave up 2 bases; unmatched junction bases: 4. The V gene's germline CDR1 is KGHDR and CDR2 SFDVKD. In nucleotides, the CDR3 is TGTGCCACCAGTGAACGGACTAGCGGGGGCCCCTACAATGAGCAGTTCTTC. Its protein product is CATSERTSGGPYNEQFF.

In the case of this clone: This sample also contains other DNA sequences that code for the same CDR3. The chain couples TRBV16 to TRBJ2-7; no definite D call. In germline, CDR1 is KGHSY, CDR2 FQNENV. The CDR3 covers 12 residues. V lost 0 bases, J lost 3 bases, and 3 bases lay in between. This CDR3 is CASSQSSYEQYF. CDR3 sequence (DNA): TGTGCCAGCAGCCAATCCAGCTACGAGCAGTACTTC.

CDR3 protein: CASSPSPGEGGNVYGYTF. The DNA of the CDR3 is TGTGCCAGCAGCCCGTCGCCGGGGGAAGGGGGCAACGTCTATGGCTACACCTTC. The chain employs TRBV14 and TRBJ1-2; TRBD1 agrees at 7 bases. The CDR3 runs to 18 residues. Germline loops: CDR1 SGHDN, CDR2 FVKESK. The junction had 18 bases not matched to a gene; V was cut back by 4 bases and J by 4 bases.

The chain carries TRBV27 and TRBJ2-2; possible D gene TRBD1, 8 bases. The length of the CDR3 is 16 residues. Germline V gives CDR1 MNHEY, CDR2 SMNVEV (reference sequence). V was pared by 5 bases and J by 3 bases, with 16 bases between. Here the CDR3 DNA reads TGTGCCAGCAGTCCACAGGGGGGGCTATACACCGGGGAGCTGTTTTTT. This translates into CASSPQGGLYTGELFF.

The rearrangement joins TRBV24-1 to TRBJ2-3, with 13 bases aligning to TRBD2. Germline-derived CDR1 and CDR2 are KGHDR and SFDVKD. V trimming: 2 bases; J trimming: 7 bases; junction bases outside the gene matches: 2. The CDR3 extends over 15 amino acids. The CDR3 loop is CATSDWTSGSYTQYF. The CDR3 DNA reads TGTGCCACCAGTGATTGGACTAGCGGGAGTTATACGCAGTATTTT.

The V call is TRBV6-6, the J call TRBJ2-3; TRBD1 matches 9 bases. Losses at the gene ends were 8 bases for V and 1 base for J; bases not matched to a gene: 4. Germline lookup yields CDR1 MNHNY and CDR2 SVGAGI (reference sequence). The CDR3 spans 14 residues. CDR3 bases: TGTGCCAGCGGACGGACAGGGGGCACAGATACGCAGTATTTT. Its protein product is CASGRTGGTDTQYF.

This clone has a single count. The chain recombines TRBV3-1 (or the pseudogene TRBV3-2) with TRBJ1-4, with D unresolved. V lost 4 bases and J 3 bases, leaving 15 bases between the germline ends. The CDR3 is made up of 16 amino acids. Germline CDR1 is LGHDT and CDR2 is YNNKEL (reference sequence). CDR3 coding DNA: TGTGCCAGCAGCCCGCGCGGAGGAGGGCCTAATGAAAAACTGTTTTTT. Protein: CASSPRGGGPNEKLFF.

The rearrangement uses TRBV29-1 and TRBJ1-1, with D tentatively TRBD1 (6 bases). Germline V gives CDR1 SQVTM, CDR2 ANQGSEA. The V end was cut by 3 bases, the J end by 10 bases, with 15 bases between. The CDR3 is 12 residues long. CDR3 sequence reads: CSVDLGARVAFF. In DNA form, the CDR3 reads TGCAGCGTTGATTTGGGGGCTCGGGTAGCTTTCTTT.

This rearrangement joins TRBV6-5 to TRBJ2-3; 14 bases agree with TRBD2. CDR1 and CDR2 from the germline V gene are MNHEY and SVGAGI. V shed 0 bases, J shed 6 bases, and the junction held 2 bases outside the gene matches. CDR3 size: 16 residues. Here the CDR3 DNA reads TGTGCCAGCAGTTACTCCCGGACTAGCGGGGGGGATACGCAGTATTTT. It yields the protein CASSYSRTSGGDTQYF.

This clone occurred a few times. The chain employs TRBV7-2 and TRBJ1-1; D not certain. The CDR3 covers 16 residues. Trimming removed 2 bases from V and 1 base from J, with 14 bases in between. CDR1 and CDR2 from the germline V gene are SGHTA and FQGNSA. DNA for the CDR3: TGTGCCAGCAGCTTAATGTCGGCACAGACGAACACTGAAGCTTTCTTT. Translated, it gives CASSLMSAQTNTEAFF.

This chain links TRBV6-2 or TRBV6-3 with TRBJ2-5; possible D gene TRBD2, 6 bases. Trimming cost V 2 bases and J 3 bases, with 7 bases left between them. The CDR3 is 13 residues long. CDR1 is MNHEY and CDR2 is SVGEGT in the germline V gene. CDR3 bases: TGTGCCAGCAGTTACATAGCGGAAGAGACCCAGTACTTC. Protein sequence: CASSYIAEETQYF.

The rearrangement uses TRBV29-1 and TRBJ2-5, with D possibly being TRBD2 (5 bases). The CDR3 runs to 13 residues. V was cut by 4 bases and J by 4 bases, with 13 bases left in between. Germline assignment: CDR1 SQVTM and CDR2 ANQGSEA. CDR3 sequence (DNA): TGCAGCGTTGTCCGAGGGAGTGGAGAGACCCAGTACTTC. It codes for CSVVRGSGETQYF.

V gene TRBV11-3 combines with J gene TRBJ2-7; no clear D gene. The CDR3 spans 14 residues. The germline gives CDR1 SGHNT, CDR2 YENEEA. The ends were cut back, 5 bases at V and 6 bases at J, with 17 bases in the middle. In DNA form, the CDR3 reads TGTGCCAGCAGCATTAGGCACAGTATGAGCGAGCAGTACTTC. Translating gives CASSIRHSMSEQYF.

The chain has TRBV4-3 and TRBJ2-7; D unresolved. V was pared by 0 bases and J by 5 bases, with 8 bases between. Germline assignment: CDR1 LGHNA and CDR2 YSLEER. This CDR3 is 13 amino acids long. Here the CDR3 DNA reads TGCGCCAGCAGCCAAGAACTCAGGAACGAGCAGTACTTC. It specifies CASSQELRNEQYF.

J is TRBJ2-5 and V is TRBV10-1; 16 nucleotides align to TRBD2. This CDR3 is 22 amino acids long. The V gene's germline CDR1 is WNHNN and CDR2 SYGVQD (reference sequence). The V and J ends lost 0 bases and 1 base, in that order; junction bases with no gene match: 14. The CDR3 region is CASSESEGLAGGPYSLQETQYF. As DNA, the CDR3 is TGCGCCAGCAGTGAGTCGGAGGGACTAGCGGGAGGGCCTTATTCCCTCCAAGAGACCCAGTACTTC.

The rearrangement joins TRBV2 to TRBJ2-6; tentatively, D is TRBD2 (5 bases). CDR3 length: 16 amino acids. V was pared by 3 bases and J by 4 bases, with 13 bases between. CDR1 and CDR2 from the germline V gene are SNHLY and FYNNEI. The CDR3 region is CASSDLLVTGANVLTF. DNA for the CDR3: TGTGCCAGCAGTGACCTACTAGTAACCGGGGCCAACGTCCTGACTTTC.

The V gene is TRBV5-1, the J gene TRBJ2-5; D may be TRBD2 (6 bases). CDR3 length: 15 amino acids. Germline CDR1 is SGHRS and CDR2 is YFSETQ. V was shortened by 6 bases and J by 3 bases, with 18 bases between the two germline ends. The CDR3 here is CASTPEGRAEETQYF. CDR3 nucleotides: TGCGCCAGCACCCCGGAGGGCAGGGCCGAAGAGACCCAGTACTTC.

CDR3 in DNA: TGTGCCAGCAGCCATGGGACTAGCGGAACTAATGGGGCCAACGTCCTGACTTTC. Protein product: CASSHGTSGTNGANVLTF. The chain uses TRBV3-1 (or the pseudogene TRBV3-2) and TRBJ2-6; TRBD2 aligns across 11 bases. There are 18 residues in the CDR3. Germline trimming cut 3 bases from V and 3 bases from J; bases unmatched to any gene: 7. The germline V gene has CDR1 LGHDT and CDR2 YNNKEL (reference sequence).

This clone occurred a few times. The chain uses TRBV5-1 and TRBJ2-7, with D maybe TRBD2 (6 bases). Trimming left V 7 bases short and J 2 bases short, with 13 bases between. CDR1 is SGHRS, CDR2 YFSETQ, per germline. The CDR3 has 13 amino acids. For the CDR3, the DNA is TGCGCCAGCGCGGACGGGAGAACCTACGAGCAGTACTTC. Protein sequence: CASADGRTYEQYF.

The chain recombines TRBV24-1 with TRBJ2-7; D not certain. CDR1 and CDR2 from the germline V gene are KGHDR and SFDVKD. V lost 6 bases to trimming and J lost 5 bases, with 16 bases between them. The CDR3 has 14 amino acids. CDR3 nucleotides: TGTGCCACCAGTCTTGACGAGACACGTAACGAGCAGTACTTC. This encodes CATSLDETRNEQYF.

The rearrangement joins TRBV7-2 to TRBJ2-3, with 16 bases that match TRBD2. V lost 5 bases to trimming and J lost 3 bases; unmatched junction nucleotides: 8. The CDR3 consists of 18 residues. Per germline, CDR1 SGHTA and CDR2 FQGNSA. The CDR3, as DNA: TGTGCCAGCAGCCCTCCGGGACTAGCGGGAGGGAGTACAGATACGCAGTATTTT. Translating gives CASSPPGLAGGSTDTQYF.

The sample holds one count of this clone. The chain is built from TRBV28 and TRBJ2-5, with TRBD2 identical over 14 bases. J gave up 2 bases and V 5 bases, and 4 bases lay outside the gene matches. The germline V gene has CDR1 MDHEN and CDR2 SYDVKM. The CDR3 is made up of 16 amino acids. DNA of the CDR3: TGTGCCAGCAGTGACGGACTAGCGGGAGGACAAGAGACCCAGTACTTC. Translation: CASSDGLAGGQETQYF.